The rows below give T cell receptor beta chains drawn from one sample of a study of cytomegalovirus exposure and HLA in healthy donors. The method was immunoSEQ multiplex PCR; TCRdb's version includes in-frame clones alone and lacks a portion of them. This table holds some 150,000 clones, roughly 80% found once. The source material was PBMCs. Receptors originate from a female donor in good health and CMV-seronegative. Each CDR3 is given without its conserved first and last residue. A D gene is named only where the DNA matches it firmly.

TRBJ2-7	-	TRBV4-2	ASSQDTYEQY
TRBJ1-5	-	TRBV4-2	ASSQRGMDNQPQH
TRBJ2-5	TRBD1	TRBV5-1	ASSNPGGETQY
TRBJ2-1	-	TRBV29-1	SVEDPRQATSSYNEQF
TRBJ2-1	TRBD1	TRBV5-1	ASRSRTGAYNEQF
TRBJ2-1	-	TRBV5-1	ASSWAGEQF
TRBJ2-7	-	TRBV5-8	ASSNRDTPYYEQY
TRBJ1-5	-	TRBV29-1	RDFSNQPQH
TRBJ2-7	TRBD1	TRBV6-1	ASRKDRGGFEQY
TRBJ1-1	-	TRBV5-6	ASSPTSDTEAF
TRBJ2-2	-	TRBV5-1	ASSPEFTGELF
TRBJ2-7	TRBD1	TRBV5-8	ASSPGTGVYEQY
TRBJ1-5	TRBD1	TRBV6-1	ASSALDRGNQPQH
TRBJ1-1	-	TRBV27	ASGREGVGTEAF
TRBJ2-7	-	TRBV19	ATLGGPTFEQY
TRBJ2-7	-	TRBV4-1	ASSQDGGTSYEQY
TRBJ2-2	TRBD1	TRBV5-8	ASSRIQGTGELF
TRBJ2-7	-	TRBV6-1	ASSVTGYEQY
TRBJ1-1	-	TRBV30	AWSVPAGKTEAF
TRBJ2-5	TRBD2	TRBV5-1	ASSLALAGLGVETQY
TRBJ1-1	-	TRBV6-5	ASSSYAGTEAF
TRBJ1-4	-	TRBV30	AWSLKGGEKLF
TRBJ1-4	-	TRBV5-1	ASSMAGLYEKLF
TRBJ2-2	TRBD2	TRBV7-9	ASSLLAGGTGELF
TRBJ2-3	-	TRBV9	ASSVQGSTDTQY
TRBJ1-3	-	TRBV6-5	ASTPGGSSGNTIY
TRBJ2-1	-	TRBV4-1	ASSQGYQGANEQF
TRBJ1-2	-	TRBV30	AWSVGGYGYT
TRBJ1-1	TRBD1	TRBV28	ASSEDRGNTEAF
TRBJ1-1	-	TRBV6-5	ASSYSRNTEAF
TRBJ1-5	TRBD1	TRBV30	AGGQGPNQPQH
TRBJ1-1	-	TRBV10-2	ASSSNTEAF
TRBJ2-5	TRBD1	TRBV6-5	ASSYAHGTEGETQY
TRBJ2-3	TRBD2	TRBV5-1	ASSGGSGRIDTQY
TRBJ2-1	TRBD2	TRBV2	ASSEEGLAEQF
TRBJ2-1	TRBD2	TRBV7-9	ASSPLQKLAGVYEQF
TRBJ2-1	-	TRBV7-3	ASSLGSGTPNEQF
TRBJ2-7	-	TRBV2	ASSELDFYEQY
TRBJ2-6	-	TRBV11-2	ASSFHFSSGANVLT
TRBJ1-5	TRBD1	TRBV2	ASSGQGINQPQH
TRBJ2-1	-	TRBV27	ASSLQGNNEQF
TRBJ1-2	TRBD1	TRBV19	ASSTRDRDYGYT
TRBJ2-7	-	TRBV19	ASSKRFRQEFDEQY
TRBJ2-3	TRBD2	TRBV27	ASTSLAGATDTQY
TRBJ2-6	-	TRBV10-3	AISPQGSGANVLT
TRBJ2-3	-	TRBV6-4	ASSEYNTETDTQY
TRBJ1-5	TRBD1	TRBV28	ASSSDRGNQPQH
TRBJ2-1	TRBD1	TRBV27	ASSGLTGSSYNEQF
TRBJ1-3	-	TRBV19	ASSIGQFASGNTIY
TRBJ2-2	TRBD2	TRBV2	ASSGLAVMGGELF
TRBJ2-5	-	TRBV27	ASSLSGRLDETQY
TRBJ1-1	TRBD1	TRBV18	ASSSQGDTEAF
TRBJ1-1	TRBD1	TRBV6-4	ASSDGTGPEAF